The T cell receptor (beta chain) under discussion was sequenced for a study of T cell responses to AZD1222 COVID-19 vaccine. On the study more broadly: Pooled samples include second doses given at about 4 or 12 weeks. Study outcomes and limitations: Along spike, vaccine-associated CD4 TCRs were found throughout, with dominance at 160-218 and 743-854. Clonal diversity was possibly underestimated, and white British individuals and females predominated among donors. Recipients of two AZD1222 doses showed rising Spike-specific TCR breadth and depth.

Assay used: immunoSEQ multiplex PCR; TCRdb lists only in-frame clones, some missing. The table has about 120,000 clones, 88% seen once. Concerning this clone: Its antigen remains unknown.

Sequencing was performed on peripheral blood, taken on day 0 of AZD1222 vaccination. The TCR originated in an adult in good health.

CDR3 loop: CASSLGGISNEQFF. The CDR3 DNA sequence: TGTGCCAGCAGCTTGGGCGGAATCAGCAATGAGCAGTTCTTC. The chain uses TRBV5-4 and TRBJ2-1; no reliable D call. There are 14 residues in the CDR3. The V gene's germline CDR1 is SGHNT and CDR2 YYREEE (reference sequence). Trimming stripped 0 bases from V and 6 bases from J, with 10 bases between.